This T cell receptor (beta chain) was captured by sequencing in a study of T-cell memory formation after mild COVID-19 listed by TCRdb under 2021. In terms of the full investigation: Most TCR sequence clusters were specific to one of the two donors. T-cell clones expanding and contracting after mild COVID-19 in two donors were tracked by longitudinal TCRalpha and TCRbeta repertoire sequencing. The cohort comprised two young, previously healthy adult volunteers, one female and one male. Paper-wide results and their limitations: Clones that contracted from day 15 to 85 showed balanced CD4/CD8 phenotypes, whereas a second wave of clones that expanded from day 15 to 37 leaned towards CD4+. Contracting CD4+ clones were located mainly in the CM and EM memory subsets, whereas CD8+ clones were found to be enriched in EMRA. Whether the second-wave clones peaking on day 37 were SARS-CoV-2 specific was not confirmed. Some responding clones were detected in pre-infection memory, which suggested that pre-existing cross-reactive memory T cells had joined the SARS-CoV-2 response. The study covered only two mild cases, and larger cohorts including severe cases with pre-infection samples were considered necessary.

PBMCs were isolated by Ficoll-Paque density gradient centrifugation. This clonotype was observed a few times. This receptor's antigen is unknown. No much larger clone is present one base from it, and per-base qualities are unavailable. For sequencing, an Illumina NovaSeq 6000 was employed. Using 5'RACE with constant-segment primers, TCRalpha and TCRbeta cDNA libraries were constructed, with sample barcodes and unique molecular identifiers added in the process. Trizol reagent was used to extract RNA from every sample. The libraries were amplified in two PCR steps, and the second step added a second sample barcode and Illumina TruSeq adapters. The libraries were sequenced on an Illumina NovaSeq using 2 x 150 bp paired-end reads. As for how the authors treated the data: The reads were demultiplexed and collapsed into UMI-guided consensus sequences using migec v1.2.7. Using mixcr v2.1.11, the UMI consensuses were aligned to TRA and TRB V and J templates and assembled into clonotypes. Expanded or contracted clonotypes were those called significant by both edgeR and NoisET, with noise models trained on biological replicates. For edgeR calls, a false discovery rate-adjusted p below 0.01 and a log2 fold-change threshold of 1 were applied. As an exploratory analysis of dynamics, PCA with hierarchical clustering was applied to max-normalized trajectories of the 1000 most abundant clonotypes. Separately sequenced CD4+ and CD8+ repertoires were used to assign a CD4 or CD8 phenotype to each responding clone. TCRdb handled the public reads itself, with Q25 trimming in fastp and clone calling in MiXCR, and kept productive beta chains. Each CDR3 protein appears once, grouped with its most common genes and DNA. Clone size and V and J calls follow TCRdb, not the original study. Present in this sample are under 300,000 distinct CDR3 sequences, 8% to 10% of which were seen just once. Around a fifth of the sample goes to the ten largest clones.

This sequence originates from a man aged 18 to 35 who had mild COVID-19 (a few samples of this study predate the infection). The sample titles of this study are shuffled in the database, so cell type and time point are left out; the donor was told from shared clones. The material sequenced was PBMCs or a T cell subset sorted from them (not recorded which).

The CDR3 corresponds to CARKTNREGTEAFF. Here is the DNA: TGTGCCAGAAAAACCAACAGGGAGGGCACTGAAGCTTTCTTT. The rearranged chain carries TRBV6-4 and TRBJ1-1; a weak D assignment points to TRBD1 (6 bases agree). Via the germline V gene, CDR1 is MRHNA and CDR2 SNTAGT. V is reduced by 9 bases and J by 4 bases, leaving a spacing of 18 bases between them. Measured from the cysteine to the phenylalanine, the CDR3 is 14 residues long. Only the CDR3 region is kept as DNA, spanning 42 bases read in frame from base 1.